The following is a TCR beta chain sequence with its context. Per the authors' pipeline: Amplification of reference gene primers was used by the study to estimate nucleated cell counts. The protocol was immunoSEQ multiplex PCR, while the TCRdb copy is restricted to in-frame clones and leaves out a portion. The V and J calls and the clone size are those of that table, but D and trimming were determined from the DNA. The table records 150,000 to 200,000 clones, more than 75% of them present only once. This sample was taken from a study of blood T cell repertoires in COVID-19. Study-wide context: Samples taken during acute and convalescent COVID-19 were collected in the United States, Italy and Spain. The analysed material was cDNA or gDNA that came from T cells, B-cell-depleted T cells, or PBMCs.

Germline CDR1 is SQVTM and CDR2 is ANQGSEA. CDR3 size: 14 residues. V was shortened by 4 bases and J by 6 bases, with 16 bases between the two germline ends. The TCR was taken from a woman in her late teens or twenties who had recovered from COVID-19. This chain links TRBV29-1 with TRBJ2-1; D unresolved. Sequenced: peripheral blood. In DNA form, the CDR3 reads TGCAGCGTTGGGCCTCTTCAACCACCCAATGAGCAGTTCTTC. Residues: CSVGPLQPPNEQFF.